Here is one T cell receptor beta chain with its context. No antigen is known for it. Nothing much larger sits one base from this clone, and base qualities are not available. Systemically healthy Caucasian individuals from Russia, roughly 40 in total and aged about 6 to 95 years, were included as donors. Each donor gave roughly 9.5 milliliters of peripheral blood, collected into EDTA-treated Vacutainer tubes. Ficoll-Paque density-gradient centrifugation was used to isolate PBMCs, with at least 6.5 million obtained per sample. Total RNA was extracted from PBMCs with Trizol reagent, with at least 6 micrograms obtained per sample. For every donor, flow cytometry on a PBMC aliquot measured the percentage of naive CD45RAhigh/CD27high T cells. The library was generated by 5' RACE. TCRdb records Illumina HiSeq 2500 as the sequencer. The second PCR ran for about 7 to 11 cycles and used a J-beta primer mix along with a sample-barcoded 5' primer. A unique molecular identifier was introduced onto each TCR beta cDNA molecule by a template-switch 5' adaptor carrying 12 random nucleotides. Each sample yielded at least 3 million CDR3-containing paired-end reads. All of the RNA was converted into first-strand cDNA using the Mint cDNA synthesis kit, with a TRBC-specific oligonucleotide serving as the primer. All cDNA was treated with uracil-DNA glycosylase and then went through a first 18-cycle PCR with the universal primers M1SS and BC2_uni_R. As for the authors' bioinformatics: Each sample was normalized by randomly selecting 1 million high-quality reads, each carrying a distinct molecular identifier. Instead of being binned into consensus sequences, reads with shared molecular identifiers were discarded. MiTCR, run with a Q25 quality threshold and the strictest error-elimination algorithm, handled CDR3 identification, clonotype clustering and error correction. A nonparametric unseen species model with Euler transformation was used to estimate lower-bound total TCR beta diversity. In-frame beta chains were kept once TCRdb had trimmed the public reads at Q25 with fastp and called clones with MiXCR. Entries are consolidated by CDR3 protein sequence, retaining the most common genes and DNA. In this record, the V and J calls reflect TCRdb's handling and not the investigators' own analysis. The sample table lists 1.5 million to 1.9 million distinct CDR3 sequences, 35% to 45% of them with a count of one. Of the sample, under 5% falls within the top ten clones.

This entry comes from a study of blood T cells in healthy people across ages (dated by TCRdb to the mid-2010s). Concerning the study at large: In model experiments, template switching captured roughly one uniquely barcoded TCR beta cDNA molecule for every two T cells. The study measured age-related changes in TCR beta repertoire diversity using deep sequencing normalized with unique cDNA molecular identifiers. The donors were split into four age groups: young (average 16 years), middle-aged (roughly 42), aged (more than 60) and long-lived (about 74). To avoid experimental bias, donors of different ages were distributed randomly across sequencing lanes. For two donors (one aged 18 to 29 and one aged 80 or older), the study analyzed two additional independent replicas of 1 million unique cDNA reads from the same blood draw.

CDR1 and CDR2, per the germline V gene, are KGHSH and LQKENI. Trimming at the junction amounts to 5 bases on V and 6 bases on J, and the germline ends lie 8 bases apart. Including cysteine and phenylalanine, the CDR3 has 12 amino acids. Just CDR3 DNA is preserved here, 36 bases in frame from base 1. Overall study outcomes, separate from this receptor: Since profiling was done on bulk unsorted PBMCs, naive and antigen-experienced compartments could not be conclusively compared. Because the CMV infection status of the donors was unknown, age-related changes in expanded clonotypes may potentially have been confounded. Compared with the aged group, more naive CD4+ T cells, fewer expanded clones and increased TCR diversity were shown by the long-lived group, suggesting age selection. Observed TCR beta diversity per million T cells fell roughly linearly with age, and a significant reduction was already apparent by age around 44. Estimates of total diversity based on one million sequenced T cells were regarded as lower bounds and as underestimates. The percentage of naive T cells measured by flow cytometry correlated strongly with observed TCR beta diversity.

Sequenced input: blood. The sequence is built from TRBV18 and TRBJ2-1; possibly the D gene is TRBD1, per 5 matching bases. The receptor was derived from a woman aged 18-35 years in good health. The DNA reads as follows: TGTGCCAGCTCAAACCAGGGCAATGAGCAGTTCTTC. This is translated as CASSNQGNEQFF.